This TCR beta chain was found in a study of OX40 agonist ivuxolimab in advanced cancers. Study details: Ivuxolimab, an antibody acting as an agonist of OX40 (CD134), was used to treat patients. Prior therapy, whether anti-PD-1, anti-PD-L1 or anti-CTLA-4, was allowed, and about 40% had some.

This clone was seen a single time. TCRdb's copy holds only in-frame clones and misses some; the assay was immunoSEQ multiplex PCR. The sample shows 50,000 to 70,000 clones, less than 95% of them seen only once. The V gene end was trimmed by 3 bases and the J gene end by 1 base; junction bases not matched to a gene: 4. Germline lookup yields CDR1 KGHSH and CDR2 LQKENI. The CDR3 has 17 residues. The origin of this receptor is an adult with an advanced solid tumor such as melanoma, head and neck, liver or kidney cancer. The source material was CD4+ or CD8+ T cells sorted from blood, sampled in a trial of the OX40 agonist ivuxolimab. The gene calls are TRBV18 and TRBJ2-6, with 9 bases aligning to TRBD1. CDR3 nucleotides: TGTGCCAGCTCACCGTTACAGGGGGCTTCTGGGGCCAACGTCCTGACTTTC. The encoded protein is CASSPLQGASGANVLTF.